This T cell receptor (beta chain) was retrieved from a study of OX40 agonist ivuxolimab in advanced cancers. In the study overall: Patients undergoing dose escalation presented with hepatocellular carcinoma, melanoma, renal cell or head and neck cancer. Participants averaged approximately 65 years of age (range about 23 to 90) and were 82.7% male.

The CDR3 has 14 residues. Germline V gene sequence: CDR1 MNHNY, CDR2 SVGAGI (reference sequence). V was shortened by 5 bases and J by 7 bases, with 14 bases between the two germline ends. Profiled with immunoSEQ multiplex PCR; TCRdb holds only in-frame clones, not every one. The table records 50,000 to 65,000 clones, 75% to 95% of them present only once. The sample here was CD4+ or CD8+ T cells sorted from blood, taken in a trial of the OX40 agonist ivuxolimab. V is TRBV6-6 and J is TRBJ1-4; D not certain. The sequence came from an adult with an advanced solid tumor such as melanoma, head and neck, liver or kidney cancer. This CDR3 is CASSNGPRTEKLFF. For the CDR3, the DNA is TGTGCCAGCAGTAATGGACCCCGGACTGAAAAACTGTTTTTT.